This TCR beta chain was recovered during a study of blood T cell repertoires in COVID-19. Study summary: T cells, B-cell-depleted T cells, or PBMCs supplied cDNA or gDNA.

Original analysis: Estimated nucleated cell counts came from reference gene primer amplification. The protocol was immunoSEQ multiplex PCR, while the TCRdb copy is restricted to in-frame clones and leaves out a portion. Clone size and the V and J calls come from that table; the DNA yielded D and trimming. The top ten hold roughly 5% of the sample, which has about 200,000 clones, 82% seen once. J gave up 7 bases and V 3 bases, and 7 bases lay outside the gene matches. This CDR3 comprises 15 residues. Germline V CDR1 and CDR2: MNHNS, SASEGT. This sequence originates from a woman aged 55-69 years with acute COVID-19. What was sequenced was PBMCs or T cells enriched from blood (not recorded which). The chain recombines TRBV6-1 with TRBJ2-2; 8 bases match TRBD2. The CDR3 DNA reads TGTGCCAGCAGTGAGTTAGCGGGGACGGGCGGGGAGCTGTTTTTT. It specifies CASSELAGTGGELFF.